This record concerns one TCR beta chain sequence. Antigen unknown. This sample is part of a study of graft-versus-host responses after intestinal transplantation. Background on the study: In this cohort, recipients had multivisceral, liver-intestinal, or isolated intestinal transplants. All of the recipients had induction that used anti-thymocyte globulin, then tacrolimus and steroids for around three years.

Study observations and caveats: Allografts from individuals with graft-donor T cell macrochimerism displayed high graft-versus-host to host-versus-graft clonal ratios. Recipient marrow harbored GvH clones, some of which surfaced first in ileum or blood.

Germline assignment: CDR1 MGHRA and CDR2 YSYEKL. The CDR3 length is 14 residues. Trimming removed 0 bases at V and 3 bases at J, with 9 bases between. TCRdb keeps only in-frame clones here, not all; method: immunoSEQ multiplex PCR. The profile shows tens of thousands of clones, roughly 95% of them singletons. The chain carries TRBV4-1 and TRBJ2-7, with D perhaps given as TRBD1 or TRBD2 (5 bases each). This TCR was recovered from a human donor who was the organ donor for an intestinal transplant. The specimen comprised unstimulated CD8+ T cells sorted from spleen or lymph node cells, sampled before transplant. CDR3 DNA: TGCGCCAGCAGCCAAGAGGTTGGGGGCTACGAGCAGTACTTC. This encodes CASSQEVGGYEQYF.